The TCR beta chain under discussion was sequenced for a study of Ad26.COV2.S vaccination and SARS-CoV-2 variants. The study's findings and limits: Across vaccine and placebo recipients, the breadth of non-spike TCRs was similar.

This table comes from immunoSEQ multiplex PCR, and its TCRdb copy is limited to in-frame clones, with some not included. This sample yields about 440,000 clones, of which about nine tenths are seen a single time; approximately 4.3% belongs to the top ten. V dropped 6 bases and J dropped 3; count of bases not matched to a gene: 7. The CDR3 has 14 amino acids. CDR1 and CDR2 (germline): MNHNY, SVGAGI (reference sequence). Treatment meaning: about 20 received Ad26.COV2.S at low or high dose, single or two shots; several received placebo; per-sample allocation not given. Specimens were obtained on day 63 following the first vaccine or placebo injection. Concerning this clone itself: Antigen: not known.

This rearrangement joins TRBV6-6 to TRBJ1-2; 7 bases fit TRBD1. The sample consisted of peripheral blood, taken in a trial of Ad26.COV2.S vaccine versus placebo. The sequence was collected from a person between 18 and 65 years old who received the Ad26.COV2.S COVID-19 vaccine or a placebo. Here the CDR3 DNA reads TGTGCCAGCAGCCACAGGGGAATCGACTATGGCTACACCTTC. Amino acid sequence: CASSHRGIDYGYTF.